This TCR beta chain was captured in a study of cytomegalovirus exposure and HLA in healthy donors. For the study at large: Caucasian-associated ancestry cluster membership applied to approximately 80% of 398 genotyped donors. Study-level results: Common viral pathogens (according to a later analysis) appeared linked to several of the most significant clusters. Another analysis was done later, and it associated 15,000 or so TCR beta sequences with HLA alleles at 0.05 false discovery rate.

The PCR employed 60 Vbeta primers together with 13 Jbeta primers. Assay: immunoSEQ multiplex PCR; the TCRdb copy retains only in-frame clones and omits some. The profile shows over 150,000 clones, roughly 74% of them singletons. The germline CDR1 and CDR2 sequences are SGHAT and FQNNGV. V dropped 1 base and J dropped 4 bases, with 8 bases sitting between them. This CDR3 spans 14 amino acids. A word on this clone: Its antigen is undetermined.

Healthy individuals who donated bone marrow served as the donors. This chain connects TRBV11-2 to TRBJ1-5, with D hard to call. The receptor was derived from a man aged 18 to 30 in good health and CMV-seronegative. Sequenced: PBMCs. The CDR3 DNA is TGTGCCAGCAGCTTAGCAGCGTGGAATCAGCCCCAGCATTTT. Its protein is CASSLAAWNQPQHF.